A single sample is the source of the 7 T cell receptor beta chains below, sequenced in a study of blood T cell repertoires in COVID-19. Clones were sequenced by immunoSEQ multiplex PCR, and TCRdb holds only the in-frame ones, with some missing. The sample carries some 200,000 clones, 75% to 85% recorded once. Sequencing used PBMCs or T cells enriched from blood (not recorded which). All receptors derive from a woman aged 40-49 years with acute COVID-19.

The rearrangement uses TRBV7-8 and TRBJ2-6; a weak D match, TRBD1 (6 bases). This CDR3 is 18 amino acids long. CDR1 and CDR2 from the germline V gene are SGHVS and FQNEAQ. With 5 bases removed from V and 0 bases from J, the gap between germline ends came to 17 bases. CDR3 protein: CASSPSQGSSSGANVLTF. The CDR3 DNA is TGTGCCAGCAGCCCCTCGCAGGGGTCTTCCTCTGGGGCCAACGTCCTGACTTTC.

This clone came up a few times. This rearrangement joins TRBV2 to TRBJ1-1, with TRBD1 matching 11 bases. Germline V gene data show CDR1 as SNHLY and CDR2 as FYNNEI. The CDR3 has 14 amino acids. V shed 9 bases, J shed 5 bases, and the junction held 8 bases outside the gene matches. In DNA, the CDR3 is TGTGCCAGTTGGGACAGGGGGTCGCGGACTGAAGCTTTCTTT. Its translation is CASWDRGSRTEAFF. The whole variable domain, remainder taken from reference TRBV2 and TRBJ1-1, is EPEVTQTPSHQVTQMGQEVILRCVPISNHLYFYWYRQILGQKVEFLVSFYNNEISEKSEIFDDQFSVERPDGSNFTLKIRSTKLEDSAMYFCASWDRGSRTEAFFGQGTRLTVV.

This clone appeared once. This chain joins TRBV28 and TRBJ2-7, with D perhaps TRBD1 (6 bases). Germline V gene lookup returns CDR1 MDHEN and CDR2 SYDVKM. V lost 2 bases, J lost 1 base, and 9 bases lay in between. CDR3 length equals 14 residues. As DNA, the CDR3 is TGTGCCAGCAGTTTAGTGGGGGCTTCCTACGAGCAGTACTTC. Encoded protein: CASSLVGASYEQYF.

The chain is built from TRBV7-2 and TRBJ2-3, with D possibly TRBD2 on 6 matching bases. Trimming removed 8 bases from V and 0 bases from J, with 12 bases in between. Germline loops: CDR1 SGHTA, CDR2 FQGNSA. This CDR3 contains 14 residues. CDR3 residues: CASWRLASTDTQYF. CDR3 in DNA: TGTGCCAGCTGGCGGCTAGCGAGCACAGATACGCAGTATTTT. Based on the CDR3 plus reference TRBV7-2 and TRBJ2-3, the full variable domain is GAGVSQSPSNKVTEKGKDVELRCDPISGHTALYWYRQSLGQGLEFLIYFQGNSAPDKSGLPSDRFSAERTGGSVSTLTIQRTQQEDSAVYLCASWRLASTDTQYFGPGTRLTVL.

In its sample, this clone was seen once. This chain joins TRBV28 and TRBJ2-3; 10 bases line up with TRBD2. The germline gives CDR1 MDHEN, CDR2 SYDVKM. The V segment lost 5 bases and the J segment 6 bases; nucleotides outside the gene matches: 5. The length of the CDR3 is 14 residues. The CDR3 DNA follows: TGTGCCAGCAGTCTAGCGGGAGTGAGTGATACGCAGTATTTT. As protein: CASSLAGVSDTQYF.

The rearrangement links TRBV25-1 to TRBJ2-5; possibly TRBD2 for D (5 bases). The CDR3 consists of 16 residues. V was cut by 0 bases and J by 0 bases, with 11 bases left in between. The germline gives CDR1 MGHDK, CDR2 SYGVNS. The CDR3 nucleotides are TGTGCCAGCAGTGAATACCGGGGTACAGACCAAGAGACCCAGTACTTC. This translates into CASSEYRGTDQETQYF.

This clone has just a few counts. V and J are TRBV18 and TRBJ2-2; D not certain. Germline CDR1 and CDR2: KGHSH and LQKENI. The V end lost 6 bases, the J end lost 0 bases, and 20 bases lay between the germline ends. This CDR3 comprises 18 residues. For the CDR3, the DNA is TGTGCCAGCTCCAAGGATATGGTCGGCGGCCCGAACACCGGGGAGCTGTTTTTT. Protein product: CASSKDMVGGPNTGELFF.